A single sample is the source of the 26 T cell receptor beta chains below, sequenced in a study of shared clonotypes between healthy human individuals. Measured with immunoSEQ multiplex PCR; TCRdb has only the in-frame clones, and not every one. The sample includes millions of clones, less than 95% of them seen just once. In the naive CD8 group, cells lacked CD45RO and were positively selected for CCR7, so terminally differentiated effector memory CD45RA+ cells were left out. The sequencing sample was made of naive CD8+ T cells sorted from blood. These receptors originate from a man between 18 and 29 years old in good health.

Written as DNA, the CDR3 is TGTGCCAGCAGTGATGGGGGAGTCGGCACAGATACGCAGTATTTT. This translates into CASSDGGVGTDTQYF. This rearrangement joins TRBV6-1 to TRBJ2-3, with D possibly being TRBD1 or TRBD2 (5 bases each). Trimming took off 3 bases at V and 1 base at J, with 11 bases between the two ends. The germline V gene has CDR1 MNHNS and CDR2 SASEGT. This CDR3 is built from 15 residues.

The J gene is TRBJ2-7, the V gene TRBV7-9; TRBD2 matches 11 bases. Germline-derived CDR1 and CDR2 are SEHNR and FQNEAQ (reference sequence). This CDR3 contains 16 residues. V was pared by 11 bases and J by 4 bases, with 16 bases of the junction left unmatched. The DNA for the CDR3 is TGTGCCTCCTCGAGCTTGGGGACTAGCGGACATTACGAGCAGTACTTC. Its protein product is CASSSLGTSGHYEQYF.

The J gene is TRBJ2-7, the V gene TRBV10-1, with D maybe TRBD1 (5 bases). The CDR3 is 15 residues long. The germline V gene encodes CDR1 WNHNN and CDR2 SYGVQD (reference sequence). Trimming removed 2 bases from V and 6 bases from J, with 17 bases in between. CDR3 in DNA: TGCGCCAGCAGTGAGCCTTCTACAGGATCCGGCGAGCAGTACTTC. It yields the protein CASSEPSTGSGEQYF.

The rearrangement joins TRBV20-1 to TRBJ2-1, with unresolved D. Between the trimmed V and J ends, which lost 0 bases and 6 bases, there was a span of 3 bases. CDR3 length: 11 amino acids. Germline V gene data show CDR1 as DFQATT and CDR2 as SNEGSKA (reference sequence). CDR3 in DNA: TGCAGTGCTAGAGACACCAATGAGCAGTTCTTC. It encodes CSARDTNEQFF.

The chain links TRBV9 to TRBJ2-1; TRBD2 aligns across 11 bases. Trimming removed 2 bases from V and 7 bases from J; junction bases left unmatched: 8. From germline, CDR1 is SGDLS and CDR2 YYNGEE. The CDR3 consists of 16 residues. This CDR3 reads CASSVSGGALVNEQFF. Here the CDR3 DNA reads TGTGCCAGCAGCGTTAGCGGGGGGGCCCTGGTGAATGAGCAGTTCTTC.

V gene TRBV15 combines with J gene TRBJ1-5; a weak D match, TRBD1 (5 bases). Germline CDR1 reads LNHNV; CDR2 reads YYDKDF (reference sequence). V lost 0 bases and J 5 bases, leaving 14 bases between the germline ends. The CDR3 contains 16 residues. The CDR3, as DNA: TGTGCCACCAGCAGAGATCGGGGGGAAGGATATCAGCCCCAGCATTTT. Its translation is CATSRDRGEGYQPQHF. The whole variable domain, remainder taken from reference TRBV15 and TRBJ1-5, is DAMVIQNPRYQVTQFGKPVTLSCSQTLNHNVMYWYQQKSSQAPKLLFHYYDKDFNNEADTPDNFQSRRPNTSFCFLDIRSPGLGDTAMYLCATSRDRGEGYQPQHFGDGTRLSIL.

Remarks on this clone: At one end the junction does not follow the germline gene, possibly because of a read error. V usage is TRBV2 and J usage is TRBJ1-1, with a tentative D call TRBD1 (5 bases). The CDR3 extends over 13 amino acids. Germline-derived CDR1 and CDR2 are SNHLY and FYNNEI. CDR3 sequence reads: CASTLTVNTEVFF. CDR3 in DNA: TGTGCCAGCACCCTGACAGTGAACACTGAAGTTTTCTTT.

This chain links TRBV13 with TRBJ2-3; 9 bases match TRBD1. The CDR3 has 14 residues. The germline CDR1 and CDR2 sequences are PRHDT and FYEKMQ (reference sequence). J lost 4 bases, V lost 4 bases, and 3 bases had no gene match. The CDR3 spells CASSWTGEADTQYF. The CDR3 DNA follows: TGTGCCAGCAGCTGGACAGGGGAAGCAGATACGCAGTATTTT.

This chain connects TRBV5-1 to TRBJ2-2; D gene ambiguous. Germline lookup yields CDR1 SGHRS and CDR2 YFSETQ. V dropped 0 bases and J dropped 11 bases, with 8 bases sitting between them. The CDR3 is made up of 12 amino acids. The CDR3 nucleotides read TGCGCCAGCAGCTTGGATAGGGCCGAGCTGTTTTTT. This translates into CASSLDRAELFF.

The V call is TRBV12-5, the J call TRBJ2-1; the D is unclear. Germline values: CDR1 LGHNT, CDR2 FRNRAP. The CDR3 runs 13 residues. V shed 2 bases and J shed 3 bases, with 5 bases lying between them. CDR3 sequence reads: CASGLRDYNEQFF. The CDR3 nucleotides read TGTGCTAGTGGTTTGCGTGACTACAATGAGCAGTTCTTC.

V gene TRBV4-1 combines with J gene TRBJ2-7; no definite D call. Trimming cost V 0 bases and J 2 bases, with 8 bases left between them. The CDR3 spans 14 residues. Germline lookup yields CDR1 MGHRA and CDR2 YSYEKL. CDR3 loop: CASSQDPTPYEQYF. The CDR3 bases are TGCGCCAGCAGCCAAGATCCGACCCCCTACGAGCAGTACTTC.

This chain uses TRBV30 with TRBJ2-1, with D tentatively TRBD2 (6 bases). This CDR3 region has 13 residues. The germline V gene encodes CDR1 GTSNPN and CDR2 SVGIG (reference sequence). V lost 4 bases and J lost 4, with 11 bases in between. The CDR3 nucleotides read TGTGCCTGGAATCCCGGGACTTACAATGAGCAGTTCTTC. Protein sequence: CAWNPGTYNEQFF. Variable domain in full (rest from reference TRBV30 and TRBJ2-1): SQTIHQWPATLVQPVGSPLSLECTVEGTSNPNLYWYRQAAGRGLQLLFYSVGIGQISSEVPQNLSASRPQDRQFILSSKKLLLSDSGFYLCAWNPGTYNEQFFGPGTRLTVL.

V usage is TRBV19 and J usage is TRBJ2-3; 7 bases line up with TRBD1. V dropped 3 bases and J dropped 0; count of bases not matched to a gene: 6. Per germline, CDR1 LNHDA and CDR2 SQIVND (reference sequence). The CDR3 spans 16 residues. CDR3 DNA sequence: TGTGCCAGTAGTATTCCGACAGGGCCTAGCACAGATACGCAGTATTTT. This codes for CASSIPTGPSTDTQYF. The full variable domain, with the rest looked up from reference TRBV19 and TRBJ2-3, is DGGITQSPKYLFRKEGQNVTLSCEQNLNHDAMYWYRQDPGQGLRLIYYSQIVNDFQKGDIAEGYSVSREKKESFPLTVTSAQKNPTAFYLCASSIPTGPSTDTQYFGPGTRLTVL.

This clone has a single count. At one boundary the junction diverges from the germline segment, which might be a read error. This chain links TRBV7-2 with TRBJ2-7; 13 bases fit TRBD2. CDR1 is SGHTA and CDR2 is FQGNSA in the germline V gene. The CDR3 runs to 15 residues. The CDR3 reads CASSARTSGRAERYF. The CDR3 DNA reads TGTGCCAGCAGCGCTAGGACTAGCGGGAGAGCCGAGCGGTACTTC.

The rearrangement joins TRBV5-6 to TRBJ2-7, with a tentative D call TRBD1 (6 bases). CDR3 length: 16 residues. CDR1 is SGHDT, CDR2 YYEEEE, per germline. Trimming took off 1 base at V and 2 bases at J, with 16 bases between the two ends. CDR3 protein: CASSLSGAFSTYEQYF. The CDR3 coding sequence is TGTGCCAGCAGCTTGTCAGGGGCCTTTTCAACCTACGAGCAGTACTTC.

V and J are TRBV13 and TRBJ1-6; D perhaps matches TRBD1 (6 bases). Germline CDR1 PRHDT, CDR2 FYEKMQ (reference sequence). The CDR3 covers 17 residues. V was clipped by 8 bases and J by 8 bases, with 25 bases between them. The CDR3 DNA follows: TGTGCCAGCCAGGGTAGGGGCCAACAGGGATCTGATTCACCCCTCCACTTT. It codes for CASQGRGQQGSDSPLHF.

This chain uses TRBV10-3 with TRBJ2-5; possibly TRBD1 for D (6 bases). V dropped 3 bases and J dropped 1 base, with 15 bases sitting between them. The CDR3 runs to 16 residues. Germline V gene lookup returns CDR1 ENHRY and CDR2 SYGVKD. The CDR3 DNA reads TGTGCCATCAGTGAAGGACAGTTGAGGGGCCAAGAGACCCAGTACTTC. As protein: CAISEGQLRGQETQYF.

The genes are TRBV29-1 and TRBJ1-2; TRBD1 might be the D (6 bases). Trimming pared 2 bases from V and 6 bases from J, leaving 16 bases between. The germline V gene encodes CDR1 SQVTM and CDR2 ANQGSEA. CDR3 size: 14 residues. DNA of the CDR3: TGCAGCGTTGAATTAGGGGGGCTAAGAGATGGCTACACCTTC. This encodes CSVELGGLRDGYTF.

CDR3 region: CASSDGTGEGPSGNTIYF. Here the CDR3 DNA reads TGTGCCAGCAGCGACGGGACAGGGGAGGGCCCCTCTGGAAACACCATATATTTT. J is TRBJ1-3 and V is TRBV9, with 10 bases that match TRBD1. With V trimmed by 3 bases and J by 0 bases, 9 bases remained unmatched. Looked up from germline, CDR1 is SGDLS and CDR2 is YYNGEE. The CDR3 has 18 residues.

The J gene is TRBJ1-5, the V gene TRBV19; no reliable D call. Germline values: CDR1 LNHDA, CDR2 SQIVND (reference sequence). V was pared by 4 bases and J by 0 bases, with 10 bases between. The CDR3 is 15 residues long. CDR3 nucleotides: TGTGCCAGTAGTAGGGTGTCAGCTAGCAATCAGCCCCAGCATTTT. It codes for CASSRVSASNQPQHF.

The gene calls are TRBV7-3 and TRBJ2-1; D might be TRBD2 (6 bases). The V gene's germline CDR1 is SGHTA and CDR2 FQGTGA. This CDR3 region has 15 residues. Trimming stripped 2 bases from V and 5 bases from J, with 13 bases between. CDR3 residues: CASSLSGGADNEQFF. The CDR3 nucleotides are TGTGCCAGCAGCTTATCGGGCGGGGCAGACAATGAGCAGTTCTTC.

This clone was picked up one time. V usage is TRBV30 and J usage is TRBJ1-2; the D is unclear. Germline V gene lookup returns CDR1 GTSNPN and CDR2 SVGIG (reference sequence). This CDR3 is built from 14 residues. V lost 1 base and J lost 0, with 9 bases in between. The chain's CDR3 is CAWSGEGANYGYTF. The CDR3 bases are TGTGCCTGGAGTGGAGAGGGAGCTAACTATGGCTACACCTTC.

The chain has TRBV5-1 and TRBJ2-2; TRBD2 agrees at 9 bases. CDR1 SGHRS and CDR2 YFSETQ come from the germline V gene. This CDR3 is built from 18 residues. Trimming removed 7 bases from V and 4 bases from J; junction bases left unmatched: 17. CDR3 nucleotide sequence: TGCGCCAGCCAACCCCTCCTGGCGGGAGGGCCGAGCACCGGGGAGCTGTTTTTT. Amino acid sequence: CASQPLLAGGPSTGELFF.

The chain joins TRBV5-3 to TRBJ1-2; TRBD1 is a possible D gene (6 bases). TRBV5-3 belongs to the ORF category, with a function that is uncertain. CDR3 size: 17 residues. V was shortened by 1 base and J by 2 bases, with 18 bases between the two germline ends. CDR3 in DNA: TGTGCCAGAAGCTTGAACCAGGGGCAAACAGGGAACTATGGCTACACCTTC. Its protein is CARSLNQGQTGNYGYTF.

The chain recombines TRBV6-1 with TRBJ2-5, with TRBD2 as a possible D gene (5 bases). Germline V gives CDR1 MNHNS, CDR2 SASEGT. The V end was cut by 2 bases, the J end by 5 bases, with 12 bases between. The CDR3 extends over 14 amino acids. The CDR3 is CASSEPGIPETQYF. In nucleotides, the CDR3 is TGTGCCAGCAGTGAACCCGGGATTCCGGAGACCCAGTACTTC.

The chain uses TRBV6-5 and TRBJ1-5; D perhaps matches TRBD1 (5 bases). The V gene lost 0 bases and the J gene lost 0 bases, with 9 bases spanning the gap. Looked up from germline, CDR1 is MNHEY and CDR2 is SVGAGI. The CDR3 is 16 amino acids. The CDR3 region has the DNA TGTGCCAGCAGTTACTCGTGGGGCGATAGCAATCAGCCCCAGCATTTT. It encodes CASSYSWGDSNQPQHF.